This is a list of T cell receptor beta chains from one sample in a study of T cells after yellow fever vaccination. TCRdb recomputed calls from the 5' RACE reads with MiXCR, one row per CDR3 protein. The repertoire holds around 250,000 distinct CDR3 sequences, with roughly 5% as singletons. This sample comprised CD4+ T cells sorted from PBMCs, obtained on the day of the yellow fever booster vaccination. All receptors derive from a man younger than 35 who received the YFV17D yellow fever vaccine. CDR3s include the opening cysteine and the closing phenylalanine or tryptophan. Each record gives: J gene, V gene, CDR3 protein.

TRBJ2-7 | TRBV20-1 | CSARGDEQYF
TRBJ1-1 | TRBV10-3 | CATQTGDTEAFF
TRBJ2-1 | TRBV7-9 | CASSFGRWGTSGDNEQFF
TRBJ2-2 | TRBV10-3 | CAISGSHGTANTGELFF
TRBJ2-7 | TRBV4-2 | CASSPDRLASYEQYF
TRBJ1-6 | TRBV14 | CASSQVRRGSRENSPLHF
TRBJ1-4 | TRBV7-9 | CASSSGRGDEKLFF
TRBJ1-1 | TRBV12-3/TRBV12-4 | CASTQVDTEAFF
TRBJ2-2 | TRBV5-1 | CASSLDPGQGIGELFF
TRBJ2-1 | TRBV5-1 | CASSLDGAGRNEQFF
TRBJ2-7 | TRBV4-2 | CASSQAAGTGTYEQYF
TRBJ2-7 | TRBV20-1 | CSALGSKPWQYF
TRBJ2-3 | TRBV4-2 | CASSRAGTVTDTQYF
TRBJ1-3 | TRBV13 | CASSFKPGQGPGNTIYF
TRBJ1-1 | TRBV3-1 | CASSQGTGLAFF
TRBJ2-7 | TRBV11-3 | CASSLEGPPREQYF
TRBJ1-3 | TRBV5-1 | CASSSYSGNTIYF
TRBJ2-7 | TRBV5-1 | CASSITGTATSYEQYF
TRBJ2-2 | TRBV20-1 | CSAARQGVTGELFF
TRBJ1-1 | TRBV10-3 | CAISEGRGRGDTEAFF
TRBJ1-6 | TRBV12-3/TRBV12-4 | CASTDRGARNSPLHF
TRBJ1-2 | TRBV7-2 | CASCPSPAGGYGYTF
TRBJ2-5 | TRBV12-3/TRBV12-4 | CASSPNGQGLEETQYF
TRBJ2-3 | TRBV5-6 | CASSLAGRGYYTDTQYF
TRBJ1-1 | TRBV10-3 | CAISDGGNTEAFF
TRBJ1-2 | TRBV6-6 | CASTLAGAHGYTF
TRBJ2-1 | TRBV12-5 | CASGIGVTEQFF
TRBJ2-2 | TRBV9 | CASSVSSGGNGGELFF
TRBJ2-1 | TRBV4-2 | CASSQVAGEQFF
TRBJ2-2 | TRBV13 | CASSPLGGPGELFF
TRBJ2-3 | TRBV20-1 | CSAPTSTDTQYF
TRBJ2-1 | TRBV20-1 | CSALQGYNEQFF
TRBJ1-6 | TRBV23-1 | CASSPRQGRSPLHF
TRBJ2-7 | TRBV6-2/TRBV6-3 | CASSRQTGGFYEQYF
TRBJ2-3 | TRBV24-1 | CATASAGLTDTQYF
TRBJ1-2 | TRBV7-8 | CASSLPDRGLYGYTF
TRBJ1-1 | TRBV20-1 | CSATRGNTEAFF
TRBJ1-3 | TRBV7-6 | CASSLGYFSGNTIYF
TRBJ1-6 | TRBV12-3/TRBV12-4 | CASSLTGGTNSPLHF
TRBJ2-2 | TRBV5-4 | CASTRGGTINTGELFF
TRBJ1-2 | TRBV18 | CASSPRPGDGYTF
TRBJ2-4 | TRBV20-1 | CSPQAGGAKNIQYF